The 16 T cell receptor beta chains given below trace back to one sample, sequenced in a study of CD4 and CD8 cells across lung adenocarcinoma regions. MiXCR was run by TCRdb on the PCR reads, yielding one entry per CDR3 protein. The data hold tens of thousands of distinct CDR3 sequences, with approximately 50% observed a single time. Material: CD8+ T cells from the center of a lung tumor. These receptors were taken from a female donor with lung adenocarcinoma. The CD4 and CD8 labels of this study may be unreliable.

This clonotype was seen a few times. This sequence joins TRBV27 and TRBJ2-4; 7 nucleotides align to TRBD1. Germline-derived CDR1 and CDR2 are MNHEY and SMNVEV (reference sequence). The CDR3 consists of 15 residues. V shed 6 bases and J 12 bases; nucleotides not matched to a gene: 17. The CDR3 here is CASRQGVGVTDTQYF. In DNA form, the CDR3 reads TGTGCCAGCAGGCAGGGGGTAGGAGTCACAGATACTCAGTACTTC.

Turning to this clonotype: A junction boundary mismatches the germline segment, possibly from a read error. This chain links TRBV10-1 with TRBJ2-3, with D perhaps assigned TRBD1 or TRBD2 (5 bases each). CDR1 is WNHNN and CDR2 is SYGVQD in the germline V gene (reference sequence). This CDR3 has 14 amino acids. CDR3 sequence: CAGSWGRNTDTQYF. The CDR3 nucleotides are TGCGCGGGGAGCTGGGGCCGGAACACAGATACGCAGTATTTC.

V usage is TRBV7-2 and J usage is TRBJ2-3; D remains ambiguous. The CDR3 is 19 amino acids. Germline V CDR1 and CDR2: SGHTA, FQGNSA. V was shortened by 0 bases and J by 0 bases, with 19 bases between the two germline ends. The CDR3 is CASSLAGHFGRSSTDTQYF. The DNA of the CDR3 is TGTGCCAGCAGCTTAGCGGGTCACTTCGGGCGATCTAGCACAGATACGCAGTATTTT.

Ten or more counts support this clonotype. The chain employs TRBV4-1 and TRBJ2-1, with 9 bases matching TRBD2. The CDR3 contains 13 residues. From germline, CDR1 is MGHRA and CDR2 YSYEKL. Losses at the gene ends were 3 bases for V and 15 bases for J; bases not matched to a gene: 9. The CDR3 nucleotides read TGCGCCAGCAGCCAGGTTCGTAGCGGGAGTACGTTCTTC. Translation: CASSQVRSGSTFF.

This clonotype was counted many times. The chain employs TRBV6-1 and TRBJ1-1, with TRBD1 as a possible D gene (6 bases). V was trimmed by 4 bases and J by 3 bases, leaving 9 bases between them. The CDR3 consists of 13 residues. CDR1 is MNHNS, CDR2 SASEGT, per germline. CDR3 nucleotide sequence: TGTGCCAGCAGTGCTGGGACATACACTGAAGCTTTCTTT. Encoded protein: CASSAGTYTEAFF.

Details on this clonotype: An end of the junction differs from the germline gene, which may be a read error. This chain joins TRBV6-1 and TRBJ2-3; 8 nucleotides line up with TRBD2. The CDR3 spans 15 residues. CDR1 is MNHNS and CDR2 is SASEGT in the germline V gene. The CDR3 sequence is CASTEGLAGEYTQYF. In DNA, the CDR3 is TGTGCCAGCACAGAGGGGCTAGCGGGCGAATATACTCAGTACTTT.

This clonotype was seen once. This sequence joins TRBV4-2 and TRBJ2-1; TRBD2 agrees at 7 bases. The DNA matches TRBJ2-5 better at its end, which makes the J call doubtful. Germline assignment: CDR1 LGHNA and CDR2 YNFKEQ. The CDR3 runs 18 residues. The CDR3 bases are TGTGCCAGCAGCCAAAAACCTGGAGCGGGAATGGGGCAAGAGACCCAGTACTTC. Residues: CASSQKPGAGMGQETQYF.

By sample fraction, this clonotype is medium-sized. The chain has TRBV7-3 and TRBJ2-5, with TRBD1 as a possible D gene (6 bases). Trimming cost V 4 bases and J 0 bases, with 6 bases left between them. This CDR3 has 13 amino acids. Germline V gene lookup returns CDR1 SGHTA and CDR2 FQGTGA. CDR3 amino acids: CASSWDNQETQYF. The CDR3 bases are TGTGCCAGCAGCTGGGACAACCAAGAGACCCAGTACTTC.

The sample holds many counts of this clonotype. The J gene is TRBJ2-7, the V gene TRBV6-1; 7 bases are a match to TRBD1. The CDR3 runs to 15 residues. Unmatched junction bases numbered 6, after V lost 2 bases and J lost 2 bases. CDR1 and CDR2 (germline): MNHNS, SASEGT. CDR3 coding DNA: TGTGCCAGCAGTGAAAATGTAGGACAGGCCTACGAGCAGTACGTC. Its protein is CASSENVGQAYEQYV.

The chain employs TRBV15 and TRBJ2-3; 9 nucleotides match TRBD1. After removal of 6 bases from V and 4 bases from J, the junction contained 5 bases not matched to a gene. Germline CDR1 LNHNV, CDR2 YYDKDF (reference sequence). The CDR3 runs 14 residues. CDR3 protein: CATSQRQGADTQYF. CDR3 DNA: TGTGCCACCAGTCAGAGACAGGGGGCAGATACGCAGTATTTT.

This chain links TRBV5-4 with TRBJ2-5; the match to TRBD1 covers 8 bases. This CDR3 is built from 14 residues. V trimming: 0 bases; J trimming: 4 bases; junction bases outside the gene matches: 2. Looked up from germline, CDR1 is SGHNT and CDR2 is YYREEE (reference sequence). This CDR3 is CASSLGTGLETQYF. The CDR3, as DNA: TGTGCCAGCAGCTTGGGGACAGGGCTAGAGACCCAGTACTTC.

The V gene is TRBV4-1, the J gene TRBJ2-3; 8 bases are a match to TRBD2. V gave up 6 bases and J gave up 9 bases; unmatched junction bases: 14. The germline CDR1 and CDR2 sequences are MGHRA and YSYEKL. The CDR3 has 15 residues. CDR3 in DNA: TGCGCCAGCAGTAGGACTAGCCGAAGCACAAACACGCAGTATTTT. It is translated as CASSRTSRSTNTQYF.

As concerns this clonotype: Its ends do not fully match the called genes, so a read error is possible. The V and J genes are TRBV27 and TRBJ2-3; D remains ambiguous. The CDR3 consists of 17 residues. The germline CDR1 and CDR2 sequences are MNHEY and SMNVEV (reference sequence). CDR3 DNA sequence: TGTGCCAGCAGTGCCCCGCTCTTCGGCACCGCCACAGAGACGCAGTATTTT. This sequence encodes CASSAPLFGTATETQYF.

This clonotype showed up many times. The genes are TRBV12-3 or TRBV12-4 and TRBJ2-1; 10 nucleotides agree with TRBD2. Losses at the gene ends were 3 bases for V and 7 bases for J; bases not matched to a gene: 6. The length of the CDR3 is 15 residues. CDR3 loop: CASSLSSGSFNEQFF. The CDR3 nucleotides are TGTGCCAGCAGTTTGTCTAGCGGGAGCTTTAATGAGCAGTTCTTC.

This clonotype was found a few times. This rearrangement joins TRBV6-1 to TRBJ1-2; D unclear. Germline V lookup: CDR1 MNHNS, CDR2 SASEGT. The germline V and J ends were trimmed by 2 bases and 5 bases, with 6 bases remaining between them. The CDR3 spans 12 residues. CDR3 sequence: CASSEMGYGYTF. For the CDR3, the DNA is TGTGCCAGCAGTGAAATGGGATATGGCTACACCTTC.

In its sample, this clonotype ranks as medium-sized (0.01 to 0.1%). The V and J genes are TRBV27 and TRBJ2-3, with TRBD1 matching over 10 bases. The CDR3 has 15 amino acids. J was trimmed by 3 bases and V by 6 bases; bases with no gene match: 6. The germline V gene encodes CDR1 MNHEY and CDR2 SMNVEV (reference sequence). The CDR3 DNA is TGTGCCAGCAGACGCCGGGACAGGGGAACAGATACGCAGTATTTT. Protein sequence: CASRRRDRGTDTQYF.